The 8 T cell receptor beta chains below come from one sample, sequenced in a study of vaccination and CD4 T cells after COVID-19. Cultured CD4+ T cell DNA underwent sequencing with the Oncomine TCR Beta short-read assay. Each CDR3 protein gets one entry after TCRdb re-called the PCR reads with MiXCR. The sample gives about 8,900 distinct CDR3 sequences, roughly three fifths of which show up once; less than 40% is in the top ten. These receptors are not linked to any known antigen. Treatment of the sample: approximately nine-day PBMC culture with coronavirus spike peptide pools or control peptides (ViraFEST assay). Material: CD4+ T cells from blood, cultured in vitro. The receptors here all came from a human donor who had recovered from COVID-19.

The chain uses TRBV29-1 and TRBJ1-5; 8 bases match TRBD1. The trim removed 6 bases at V and 5 bases at J, leaving 6 bases unmatched. CDR3 length: 13 residues. Germline V CDR1 and CDR2: SQVTM, ANQGSEA. CDR3: CSVEQGVDQPQHF. CDR3 in DNA: TGCAGCGTCGAACAGGGGGTCGATCAGCCCCAGCATTTT.

In its sample, this clonotype was seen a few times. The V call is TRBV20-1, the J call TRBJ1-2; D is unclear. CDR1 and CDR2 from the germline V gene are DFQATT and SNEGSKA (reference sequence). The ends were cut back, 4 bases at V and 4 bases at J, with 13 bases in the middle. The CDR3 extends over 13 amino acids. CDR3 region: CSAKSVGSYGYTF. CDR3 coding DNA: TGCAGTGCTAAATCTGTGGGGTCCTATGGCTACACCTTC.

The rearrangement links TRBV7-7 to TRBJ1-1; unclear D gene. Trimming stripped 1 base from V and 3 bases from J, with 6 bases between. The CDR3 is made up of 13 amino acids. Germline assignment: CDR1 SSHAT and CDR2 FNYEAQ (reference sequence). The CDR3 region has the DNA TGTGCCAGCAGCTTAGAGAGGGACACTGAAGCTTTCTTT. Translating gives CASSLERDTEAFF.

The V call is TRBV28, the J call TRBJ1-5; the match to TRBD1 covers 7 bases. This CDR3 region has 14 residues. The trim removed 7 bases at V and 5 bases at J, leaving 8 bases unmatched. Germline-derived CDR1 and CDR2 are MDHEN and SYDVKM. CDR3 DNA: TGTGCCAGCACACAGGGGTTGATGGATCAGCCCCAGCATTTT. This encodes CASTQGLMDQPQHF.

The chain couples TRBV19 to TRBJ2-7; perhaps TRBD2 as D (7 bases). The V gene's germline CDR1 is LNHDA and CDR2 SQIVND (reference sequence). This CDR3 has 14 amino acids. V lost 5 bases to trimming and J lost 6 bases, with 17 bases between them. In DNA form, the CDR3 reads TGTGCCAGTAGTCAAGGGGCGGGGGCGGCCGAGCAGTACTTC. Encoded protein: CASSQGAGAAEQYF. The whole variable domain, filled in from reference TRBV19 and TRBJ2-7, reads DGGITQSPKYLFRKEGQNVTLSCEQNLNHDAMYWYRQDPGQGLRLIYYSQIVNDFQKGDIAEGYSVSREKKESFPLTVTSAQKNPTAFYLCASSQGAGAAEQYFGPGTRLTVT.

The rearrangement links TRBV30 to TRBJ1-6; D is unclear. CDR1 and CDR2 (germline): GTSNPN, SVGIG (reference sequence). V was cut by 0 bases and J by 7 bases, with 10 bases left in between. This CDR3 comprises 14 residues. This CDR3 is CAWSVENPNSPLHF. The CDR3 DNA sequence: TGTGCCTGGAGTGTGGAAAACCCGAATTCACCCCTCCACTTT.

The V gene is TRBV6-5, the J gene TRBJ2-1, with TRBD1 as a possible D gene (5 bases). The V gene lost 2 bases and the J gene lost 7 bases, with 12 bases spanning the gap. The CDR3 extends over 14 amino acids. From germline, CDR1 is MNHEY and CDR2 SVGAGI. Here the CDR3 reads CASSYAQGKNEQFF. The CDR3 DNA reads as TGTGCCAGCAGTTACGCCCAGGGAAAAAATGAGCAGTTCTTC.

V usage is TRBV20-1 and J usage is TRBJ2-5, with D possibly being TRBD2 (5 bases). With 6 bases removed from V and 2 bases from J, the gap between germline ends came to 16 bases. Germline values: CDR1 DFQATT, CDR2 SNEGSKA (reference sequence). The CDR3 extends over 14 amino acids. The chain's CDR3 is CSARRVALQETQYF. The DNA of the CDR3 is TGCAGTGCGCGCAGAGTAGCGTTACAAGAGACCCAGTACTTC.